The source of this T cell receptor (beta chain) is a study of blood T cell repertoires in COVID-19. Overall study context: COVID-19 samples, acute and convalescent, were from the United States, Italy and Spain. T cells, B-cell-depleted T cells, or PBMCs provided the cDNA or gDNA that served as material.

The CDR3 runs to 16 residues. V was clipped by 3 bases and J by 5 bases, with 16 bases between them. Germline V gene sequence: CDR1 KGHSH, CDR2 LQKENI. Per the original methods: It was from reference gene primer amplification that nucleated cell counts were estimated. Assay used: immunoSEQ multiplex PCR; TCRdb lists only in-frame clones, some missing. From that table come the V and J calls and clone size; the DNA was used to work out D and trimming. This table holds about 99,000 clones, roughly four fifths found once. The sample comprised peripheral blood. The source of this sequence is a man between 60 and 75 years old with acute or convalescent COVID-19. The gene calls are TRBV18 and TRBJ1-4; D ambiguous. The CDR3 nucleotides are TGTGCCAGCTCACCGGGCGCGGGGAACCTAAATGAAAAACTGTTTTTT. Translated: CASSPGAGNLNEKLFF.